This TCR beta chain emerged from a study of T cell responses to AZD1222 COVID-19 vaccine (dated by TCRdb to the early 2020s). Looking at the study overall: Because spike-specific TCR depth and breadth did not differ between the two schedules, AZD1222 recipients who got a second dose at roughly 4 weeks were pooled with those who got a second dose at roughly 12 weeks. TCR sequencing was performed for roughly 250 trial participants, of whom some 200 were given two doses of AZD1222 and roughly 25 were given two doses of MenACWY control vaccine. Trial participants were enrolled by age into subgroups of 18-55, 56-69 and 70-plus years, and about 150, 27 and 61 TCR-sequenced participants, respectively, were included in these subgroups.

This sample's time point label indicates: baseline before first vaccination. Samples from vaccinated people were obtained from the UK trials COV001 and COV002, which included a single-blind randomized controlled phase 2/3 trial of AZD1222 (ChAdOx1 nCoV-19) in healthy adults. Trial participant PBMC samples were collected at day 0 and day 28 after the second dose for TCRbeta chain sequencing. The CDR3 regions of human TCRbeta chains were analyzed by immunosequencing. The authors' pipeline ran thus. Repertoire TCRs were checked for matches against a reference library of SARS-CoV-2-specific TCRs that had been generated using the MIRA antigen-specificity platform. Breadth meant the fraction of unique TCRs that were SARS-CoV-2-associated, whereas depth meant the fraction of total T cells that were SARS-CoV-2-associated. Each spike-specific TCR was assigned to its reactive spike region and to a CD4 or CD8 class using the MIRA data. Log10-transformed breadth and depth values were compared by one-way ANOVA with Sidak's multiple comparisons tests. TCRdb obtained this table from immuneACCESS and retained in-frame rearrangements with V and J assigned. These tables miss some clones; where compared with another copy, unresolved V genes account for less than half of the shortfall, and the remainder is unexplained. The V and J calls and clone size come from that table; D and trimming were worked out from the DNA. This sample comprises around 78,000 clones, roughly 82% of them detected only once. The ten largest clones capture 2.5% to 3% of the sample.

Overall study outcomes, separate from this receptor: Because no day 14 peak-response samples were available, repertoires were characterized only after the peak T cell response. Conclusions about previously exposed vaccinees are limited because only a handful of AZD1222 recipients were SARS-CoV-2 seropositive at baseline. The 56-69-year group was small, and its depth increase did not reach significance, likely because of low power. Participants were mostly white British, with more females than males. The authors suggested clonal diversity may have been underestimated. Reportedly, almost half of the unique spike-specific TCRs recognized epitopes lying outside the regions that are mutated in the B.1.351 and B.1.1.7 variants. The vaccine-associated CD4 TCRs covered the entire spike protein, and the dominant responses fell in regions 160-218 and 743-854. After two AZD1222 doses, both the breadth and the depth of spike-specific TCRs were significantly higher than at day 0 and than in MenACWY recipients.

V is cut back by 5 bases and J by 4 bases, with 4 bases in the junction unmatched. There are 13 amino acids in the CDR3, from cysteine to phenylalanine inclusive. Only the CDR3 region is kept as DNA, spanning 39 bases read in frame from base 1. CDR1 SGHTA and CDR2 FQGTGA are derived from the germline V gene. Remarks on this clone: Its antigen remains unidentified. No base-level quality is on record; no much larger clone is a single base apart.

This receptor chain uses TRBV7-3 and TRBJ1-2, with 7 junctional bases fitting TRBD1. Sequencing was performed on peripheral blood, taken on day 0 of AZD1222 vaccination. This receptor was taken from an adult in good health. The DNA sequence reads TGTGCCAGCAGCCGACAGGGTGGCTATGGCTACACCTTC. Its protein is CASSRQGGYGYTF. The entire variable domain, with the stretches around the CDR3 drawn from the reference TRBV7-3 and TRBJ1-2 proteins, is GAGVSQTPSNKVTEKGKYVELRCDPISGHTALYWYRQSLGQGPEFLIYFQGTGAADDSGLPNDRFFAVRPEGSVSTLKIQRTERGDSAVYLCASSRQGGYGYTFGSGTRLTVV.